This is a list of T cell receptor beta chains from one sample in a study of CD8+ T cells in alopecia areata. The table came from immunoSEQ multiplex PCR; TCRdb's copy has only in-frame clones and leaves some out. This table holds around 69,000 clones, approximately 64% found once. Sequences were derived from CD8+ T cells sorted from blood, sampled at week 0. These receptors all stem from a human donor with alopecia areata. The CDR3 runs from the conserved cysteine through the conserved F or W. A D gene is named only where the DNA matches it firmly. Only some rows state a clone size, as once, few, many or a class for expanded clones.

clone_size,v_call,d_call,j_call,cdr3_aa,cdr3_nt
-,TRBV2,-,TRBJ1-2,CASSDRQNYGYTF,TGTGCCAGCAGTGATAGGCAGAACTATGGCTACACCTTC
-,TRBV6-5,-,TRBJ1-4,CASSYRDPNEKLFF,TGTGCCAGCAGTTACCGGGACCCTAATGAAAAACTGTTTTTT
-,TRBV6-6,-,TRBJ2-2,CASSYSGKNTGELFF,TGTGCCAGCAGTTACTCAGGGAAGAACACCGGGGAGCTGTTTTTT
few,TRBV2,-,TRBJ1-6,CASIGLSGSSYNSPLHF,TGTGCCAGCATAGGGTTATCCGGAAGCTCCTATAATTCACCCCTCCACTTT
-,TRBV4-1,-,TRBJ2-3,CASSQYPRDATDTQYF,TGCGCCAGCAGCCAGTATCCCCGGGACGCCACAGATACGCAGTATTTT
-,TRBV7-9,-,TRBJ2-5,CASSSPGETQYF,TGTGCCAGCAGCTCTCCGGGAGAGACCCAGTACTTC
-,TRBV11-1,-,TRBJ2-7,CASSLGGTAGYEQYF,TGTGCCAGCAGCTTGGGCGGGACGGCGGGCTACGAGCAGTACTTC
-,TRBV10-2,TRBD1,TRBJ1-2,CASSETVYSPGTERNYGYTF,TGCGCCAGCAGTGAGACCGTATATAGTCCCGGGACAGAGAGGAACTATGGCTACACCTTC
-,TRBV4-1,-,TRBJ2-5,CASSQVLGTPETQYF,TGCGCCAGCAGCCAAGTTCTGGGCACGCCAGAGACCCAGTACTTC
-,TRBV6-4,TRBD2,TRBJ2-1,CASSYQAGAGWEQFF,TGTGCCAGCTCCTACCAAGCGGGGGCGGGTTGGGAGCAGTTCTTC
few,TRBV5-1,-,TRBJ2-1,CASSGTGGSYNEQFF,TGCGCCAGCAGCGGCACAGGAGGGTCCTACAATGAGCAGTTCTTC
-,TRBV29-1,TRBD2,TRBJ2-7,CSVEAGLPALNEQYF,TGCAGCGTTGAAGCGGGACTACCGGCCTTGAACGAGCAGTACTTC
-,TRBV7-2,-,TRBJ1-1,CASSFPFGEAFF,TGTGCCAGCAGCTTCCCATTTGGTGAAGCTTTCTTT
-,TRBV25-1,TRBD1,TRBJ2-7,CASSESPGTGNYEQYF,TGTGCCAGCAGTGAAAGTCCCGGGACAGGGAACTACGAGCAGTACTTC
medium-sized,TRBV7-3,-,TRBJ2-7,CASSFRGGAYEQYF,TGTGCCAGCAGCTTTAGAGGTGGCGCCTACGAGCAGTACTTC
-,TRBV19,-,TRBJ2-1,CASSVTGNEQFF,TGTGCCAGTAGCGTGACTGGGAATGAGCAGTTCTTC
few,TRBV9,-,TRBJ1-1,CASSVGVQIGPNTEAFF,TGTGCCAGCAGCGTAGGCGTCCAAATCGGGCCAAACACTGAAGCTTTCTTT
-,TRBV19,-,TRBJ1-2,CASSMGSLYTF,TGTGCCAGTAGTATGGGATCCCTCTACACCTTC
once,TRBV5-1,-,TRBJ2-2,CASSLYRETTGELFF,TGCGCCAGCAGCTTGTACAGGGAGACTACCGGGGAGCTGTTTTTT
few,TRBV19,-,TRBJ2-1,CASSIGSYNEQFF,TGTGCCAGTAGTATTGGGAGCTACAATGAGCAGTTCTTC
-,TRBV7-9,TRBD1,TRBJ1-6,CASSDRDRETSPLHF,TGTGCCAGCAGCGACCGGGACAGGGAGACTTCACCCCTCCACTTT
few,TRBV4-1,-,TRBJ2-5,CASSQVWWVTHKRTQYF,TGCGCCAGCAGCCAAGTTTGGTGGGTCACCCACAAGAGGACCCAGTACTTC
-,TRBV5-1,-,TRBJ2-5,CASFSSRQGETQYF,TGCGCCAGCTTTAGTTCAAGGCAGGGAGAGACCCAGTACTTC
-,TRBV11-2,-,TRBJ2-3,CASSLAGEGAASTDTQYF,TGTGCCAGCAGCTTAGCAGGGGAAGGAGCGGCTAGCACAGATACGCAGTATTTT
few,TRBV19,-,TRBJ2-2,CASSTRPPGELFF,TGTGCCAGTAGTACCCGTCCCCCCGGGGAGCTGTTTTTT
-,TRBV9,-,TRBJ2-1,CASSVERGPGEQFF,TGTGCCAGCAGCGTAGAGAGGGGACCTGGGGAGCAGTTCTTC
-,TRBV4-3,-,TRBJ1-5,CASSQDVSQPQHF,TGCGCCAGCAGCCAAGATGTGAGCCAGCCCCAGCATTTT
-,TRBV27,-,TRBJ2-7,CASSLTTGTYEQYF,TGTGCCAGCAGTTTAACGACAGGTACCTACGAGCAGTACTTC
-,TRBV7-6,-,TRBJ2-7,CASSLGLLLGVEQYF,TGTGCCAGCAGCTTAGGGCTCCTCCTGGGGGTAGAGCAGTACTTC
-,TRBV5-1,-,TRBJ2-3,CASSSSGGSTDTQYF,TGCGCCAGCAGCTCCTCGGGGGGCTCCACAGATACGCAGTATTTT
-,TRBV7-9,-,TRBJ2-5,CASSLVWDLAQETQYF,TGTGCCAGCAGCTTAGTCTGGGACCTAGCCCAAGAGACCCAGTACTTC
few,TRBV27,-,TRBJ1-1,CASSLDVATEAFF,TGTGCCAGCAGTTTAGATGTAGCCACTGAAGCTTTCTTT
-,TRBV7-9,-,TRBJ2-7,CASSSLTDPDEQYF,TGTGCCAGCAGCTCACTAACGGACCCCGACGAGCAGTACTTC
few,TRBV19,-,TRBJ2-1,CASSTRTVSNEQFF,TGTGCCAGTAGTACCCGGACAGTCAGCAATGAGCAGTTCTTC
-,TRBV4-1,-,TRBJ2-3,CASSQASGSSTDTQYF,TGCGCCAGCAGCCAAGCGAGCGGGTCTAGCACAGATACGCAGTATTTT
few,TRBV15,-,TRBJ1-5,CATSRDTLQGGQHF,TGTGCCACCAGCAGAGATACGTTACAGGGAGGCCAGCATTTT
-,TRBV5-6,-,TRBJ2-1,CASSFGQSNEQFF,TGTGCCAGCAGCTTTGGACAGTCCAATGAGCAGTTCTTC
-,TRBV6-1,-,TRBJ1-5,CASSEMASENQPQHF,TGTGCCAGCAGTGAAATGGCCAGCGAAAATCAGCCCCAGCATTTT
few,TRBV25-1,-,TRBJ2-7,CASSLDPTFSYEQYF,TGTGCCAGCAGCTTAGATCCCACGTTCTCCTACGAGCAGTACTTC
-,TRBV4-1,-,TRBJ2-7,CASSQDPGDNYEQYF,TGCGCCAGCAGCCAGGACCCGGGAGACAACTACGAGCAGTACTTC
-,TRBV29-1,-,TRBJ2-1,CSVEGLTPGELNEQFF,TGCAGCGTTGAGGGTTTGACGCCGGGTGAACTCAATGAGCAGTTCTTC
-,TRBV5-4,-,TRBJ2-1,CASSLASQRRGNEQFF,TGTGCCAGCAGCTTGGCCAGTCAGCGGAGGGGCAATGAGCAGTTCTTC
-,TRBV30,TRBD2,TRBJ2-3,CAWRPTLAEGTDTQYF,TGTGCCTGGAGACCAACACTAGCGGAGGGCACAGATACGCAGTATTTT
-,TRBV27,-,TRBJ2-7,CASGVAEAYEQYF,TGTGCCAGCGGGGTAGCGGAGGCGTACGAGCAGTACTTC
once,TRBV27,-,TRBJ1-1,CASSFSGFGQEAFF,TGTGCCAGCAGTTTTTCAGGGTTTGGACAGGAAGCTTTCTTT
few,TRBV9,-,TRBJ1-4,CASSEGGATNEKLFF,TGTGCCAGCAGCGAGGGTGGTGCAACTAATGAAAAACTGTTTTTT
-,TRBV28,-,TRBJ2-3,CASGEGKHADTQYF,TGTGCCAGCGGAGAGGGGAAGCATGCAGATACGCAGTATTTT
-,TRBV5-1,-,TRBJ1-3,CASSLSRGHSGNTIYF,TGCGCCAGCAGCTTGAGTCGGGGCCACTCTGGAAACACCATATATTTT
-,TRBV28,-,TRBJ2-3,CASRRGAPDTQYF,TGTGCCAGCAGAAGGGGGGCTCCAGATACGCAGTATTTT
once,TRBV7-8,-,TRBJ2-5,CASRPARDQETQYF,TGTGCCAGCAGACCAGCCCGGGACCAAGAGACCCAGTACTTC
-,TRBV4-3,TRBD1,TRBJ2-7,CASSHSGTGSYEQYF,TGCGCCAGCAGCCATTCCGGGACAGGCTCCTACGAGCAGTACTTC
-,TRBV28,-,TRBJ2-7,CASSPEYEQYF,TGTGCCAGCAGTCCCGAGTACGAGCAGTACTTC
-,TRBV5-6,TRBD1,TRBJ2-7,CASSKRTGGSYEQYF,TGTGCCAGCAGCAAAAGGACAGGGGGCAGCTACGAGCAGTACTTC
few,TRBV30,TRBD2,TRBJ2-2,CAWSWGGRANTGELFF,TGTGCCTGGTCCTGGGGCGGGAGGGCGAACACCGGGGAGCTGTTTTTT
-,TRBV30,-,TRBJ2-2,CAWDPASLAATGELFF,TGTGCCTGGGACCCTGCGTCCCTAGCTGCTACCGGGGAGCTGTTTTTT